This paragraph reports one T cell receptor (beta chain). Its specificity is not known. This sample is part of a study of T cell responses to AZD1222 COVID-19 vaccine. The study, taken as a whole, reports: In the spike-specific TCR repertoire, nearly half reportedly target unmutated variant regions.

V shed 3 bases, J shed 6 bases, and the junction held 4 bases outside the gene matches. The CDR3 contains 14 residues. Germline V CDR1 and CDR2: LNHNV, YYDKDF (reference sequence). This table comes from immunoSEQ multiplex PCR, and its TCRdb copy is limited to in-frame clones, with some not included. The sample includes about 150,000 clones, roughly nine tenths of them seen just once. V gene TRBV15 combines with J gene TRBJ1-5; 8 nucleotides align to TRBD1. This clonotype was obtained from an adult who received the AZD1222 COVID-19 vaccine. The sample here was peripheral blood, taken 28 days after the second AZD1222 dose. The CDR3 nucleotides read TGTGCCACCAGCAGCGGACAGGGCACTCAGCCCCAGCATTTT. This translates into CATSSGQGTQPQHF.